One sample yielded the 15 T cell receptor beta chains listed below, sequenced in a study of blood T cells in healthy people across ages. The use of a sample-barcoded 5' primer and a J-beta primer mix characterized a second PCR of about 7 to 12 cycles. TCRdb re-derived calls from the 5' RACE reads in MiXCR, one entry per CDR3 protein. The sample lists some 730,000 distinct CDR3 sequences, 20% to 25% occurring once. The sequenced sample was blood. The receptors originated from a man between 65 and 85 years old in good health.

This clonotype has a handful of counts. This sequence joins TRBV11-3 and TRBJ2-5; D unclear. The tail of the sequence fits TRBJ2-7 better, so the J call may be wrong. There are 13 residues in the CDR3. Germline assignment: CDR1 SGHNT and CDR2 YENEEA. The CDR3 coding sequence is TGTGCCAGCAGCTTCTCAGTTTCCTACGAGCAGTACGTC. Translation: CASSFSVSYEQYV.

The V and J genes are TRBV5-1 and TRBJ2-3; 7 positions match TRBD1. Germline CDR1 reads SGHRS; CDR2 reads YFSETQ. The CDR3 extends over 17 amino acids. The V gene end was trimmed by 3 bases and the J gene end by 2 bases; junction bases not matched to a gene: 12. The CDR3 protein is CASSSNQMGQPTDTQYF. CDR3 nucleotide sequence: TGCGCCAGCAGCTCAAATCAGATGGGACAGCCCACAGATACGCAGTATTTT.

The chain has TRBV27 and TRBJ2-1, with D perhaps matching TRBD1 (6 bases). V lost 7 bases and J lost 2, with 15 bases in between. Germline assignment: CDR1 MNHEY and CDR2 SMNVEV (reference sequence). The CDR3 runs to 15 residues. The CDR3 here is CASTWGLGPYNEQFF. Written as DNA, the CDR3 is TGTGCCAGCACCTGGGGGCTGGGACCCTACAATGAGCAGTTCTTC.

This clonotype has only a few counts. V and J are TRBV29-1 and TRBJ2-1, with D perhaps TRBD1 or TRBD2 (5 bases each). Deletions cut 7 bases from V and 1 base from J, with 14 bases between. Germline V gene data show CDR1 as SQVTM and CDR2 as ANQGSEA. This CDR3 spans 14 amino acids. The CDR3 DNA sequence: TGCAGCGCCAAACTGAGGGGTTCCTACAATGAGCAGTTCTTC. Translating gives CSAKLRGSYNEQFF.

At least ten counts were recorded for this clonotype. The chain is built from TRBV20-1 and TRBJ1-1; no clear D. Germline V lookup: CDR1 DFQATT, CDR2 SNEGSKA (reference sequence). Trimming took 0 bases from V and 3 from J, leaving 14 bases between them. The CDR3 is 15 amino acids. The CDR3 DNA is TGCAGTGCTAGAGATCGATTAGTGTTTGACACTGAAGCTTTCTTT. Residues: CSARDRLVFDTEAFF.

Only a few counts were recorded for this clonotype. The rearrangement joins TRBV20-1 to TRBJ2-1; no firm D call. The ends were cut back, 2 bases at V and 0 bases at J, with 11 bases in the middle. The CDR3 loop spans 15 amino acids. CDR1 is DFQATT and CDR2 is SNEGSKA in the germline V gene (reference sequence). CDR3 residues: CSARYVRSSYNEQFF. In DNA, the CDR3 is TGCAGTGCTAGATATGTCAGGAGCTCCTACAATGAGCAGTTCTTC.

The chain is built from TRBV9 and TRBJ1-2; D is undetermined. Germline CDR1 and CDR2: SGDLS and YYNGEE. V lost 0 bases to trimming and J lost 3 bases, with 15 bases between them. This CDR3 contains 16 residues. The CDR3 sequence is CASSVESGFLDYGYTF. In DNA, the CDR3 is TGTGCCAGCAGCGTAGAATCCGGTTTTTTGGACTATGGCTACACCTTC.

The rearrangement uses TRBV30 and TRBJ1-2; tentatively, D is TRBD1 (6 bases). V lost 2 bases and J lost 4, with 8 bases in between. CDR1 GTSNPN and CDR2 SVGIG come from the germline V gene (reference sequence). The CDR3 is 12 residues long. The CDR3 loop reads CAWSTGFYGYTF. In DNA form, the CDR3 reads TGTGCCTGGAGTACAGGGTTCTATGGCTACACCTTC.

V and J are TRBV9 and TRBJ1-2; D is possibly TRBD1 (5 bases). Germline lookup yields CDR1 SGDLS and CDR2 YYNGEE. This CDR3 is built from 15 residues. Trimming pared 5 bases from V and 3 bases from J, leaving 17 bases between. The CDR3 sequence is CASRSFPGTDYGYTF. In DNA, the CDR3 is TGTGCCAGCAGAAGTTTCCCCGGGACGGACTATGGCTACACCTTC.

The chain employs TRBV12-3 or TRBV12-4 and TRBJ1-1; 7 bases fit TRBD1. V was pared by 7 bases and J by 2 bases, with 7 bases of the junction left unmatched. The CDR3 is 14 amino acids. In nucleotides, the CDR3 is TGTGCCAGCATCCCGGGACAGAGAAACACTGAAGCTTTCTTT. Translation gives CASIPGQRNTEAFF.

J is TRBJ1-4 and V is TRBV12-3 or TRBV12-4, with 11 bases fitting TRBD1. V shed 6 bases and J 0 bases; nucleotides not matched to a gene: 6. The CDR3 is 17 residues long. In DNA, the CDR3 is TGTGCCAGCAGGACGGACAGGGGGCTGACAACTAATGAAAAACTGTTTTTT. Translation: CASRTDRGLTTNEKLFF.

This clonotype was found a few times. The chain employs TRBV7-9 and TRBJ1-1; D is undetermined. Germline V gene sequence: CDR1 SEHNR, CDR2 FQNEAQ (reference sequence). V gave up 5 bases and J gave up 6 bases, with 13 bases separating them. This CDR3 contains 13 residues. Written as DNA, the CDR3 is TGTGCCAGCAGCCTCCTATATGCATCTGAAGCTTTCTTT. It translates to CASSLLYASEAFF.

This chain links TRBV20-1 with TRBJ2-4; 7 bases are a match to TRBD1. Germline CDR1 DFQATT, CDR2 SNEGSKA (reference sequence). The trim removed 3 bases at V and 6 bases at J, leaving 5 bases unmatched. This CDR3 is 13 amino acids long. CDR3 nucleotides: TGCAGTGCTAGCGGTGGGGACAGAAACATTCAGTACTTC. Protein product: CSASGGDRNIQYF.

The chain recombines TRBV28 with TRBJ2-7; D call uncertain. Germline V lookup: CDR1 MDHEN, CDR2 SYDVKM. This CDR3 contains 14 residues. Trimming cost V 1 base and J 2 bases, with 9 bases left between them. DNA of the CDR3: TGTGCCAGCAGTTTATTCGGGCCGACCTACGAGCAGTACTTC. Translating gives CASSLFGPTYEQYF.

This rearrangement joins TRBV12-3 or TRBV12-4 to TRBJ2-2; either TRBD1 or TRBD2 may fit D (5 bases each). V lost 6 bases and J lost 7, with 12 bases in between. This CDR3 has 13 amino acids. The CDR3 is CASSWDESGELFF. The CDR3 region has the DNA TGTGCCAGCAGCTGGGACGAGAGCGGGGAGCTGTTTTTT.